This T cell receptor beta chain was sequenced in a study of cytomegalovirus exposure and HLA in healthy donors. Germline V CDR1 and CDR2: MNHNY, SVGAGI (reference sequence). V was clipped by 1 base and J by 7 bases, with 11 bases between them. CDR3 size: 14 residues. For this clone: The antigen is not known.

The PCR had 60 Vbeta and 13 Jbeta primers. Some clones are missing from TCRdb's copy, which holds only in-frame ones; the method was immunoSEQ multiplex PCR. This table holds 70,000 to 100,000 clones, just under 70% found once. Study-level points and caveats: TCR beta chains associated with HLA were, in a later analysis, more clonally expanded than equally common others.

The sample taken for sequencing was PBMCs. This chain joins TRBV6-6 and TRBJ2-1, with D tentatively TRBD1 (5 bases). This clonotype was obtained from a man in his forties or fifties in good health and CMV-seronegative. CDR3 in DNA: TGTGCCAGCAGTTACTGGCAGGGTTCGAATGAGCAGTTCTTC. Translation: CASSYWQGSNEQFF.